The clone carrying this T cell receptor beta chain was observed at least ten times. Its antigen is currently unknown. The time point: newly diagnosed GD, antithyroid drugs for less than 3 months. PBMC RNA served as the TCR library source. Those enrolled as patients came out of an endocrinology department in Xi'an, China. Germline assignment: CDR1 SGHAT and CDR2 FQNNGV. The CDR3 contains 14 residues. V lost 0 bases, J lost 5 bases, and 10 bases lay in between. With iRepertoire HTBI primers and Arm-PCR of CDR3 regions, TCR beta libraries were built. TCRdb independently ran MiXCR on the multiplex PCR reads; one entry per CDR3 protein. The table records about 540,000 distinct CDR3 sequences, less than 15% of them present only once. The record originates from a study of regulatory T cells in long-lasting Graves disease. Study-wide points: Persistent cases favored TRBV28, TRBJ1-2 and TRBJ2-5. Among the persistent patients, thousands of public clonotypes were shared, more than the roughly 990 shared among new patients.

This sample was shared with a second study, whose subject was T cells in Graves' hyperthyroidism and ophthalmopathy. That paper adds: Most clonotypes expanded in the thyroid (above 0.001) were also present in blood.

This TCR was sampled from a man aged 25 to 45 with Graves disease. This chain links TRBV11-2 with TRBJ1-1; D perhaps matches TRBD1 (5 bases). This sample comprised peripheral blood mononuclear cells (PBMCs), obtained at new diagnosis, from a patient treated with antithyroid drugs. CDR3 sequence (DNA): TGTGCCAGCAGCTTAGAGACAGCTGGGACTGAAGCTTTCTTT. This encodes CASSLETAGTEAFF.